One sample yielded the 20 T cell receptor delta chains listed below, sequenced in a study of gamma-delta chains in newborns, infants, children. TCRdb redid clone calling on the reads using CATT. The data show about 1,400 delta-chain clones, with roughly 1.1% seen just once and around 26% held by the top ten. Specimen: blood. All receptors come from a child in good health.

As for this clone: A much larger clone is a single base away; this may be a read error. The same CDR3 is also encoded by other DNA sequences in this sample. The J gene is TRDJ1, the V gene TRDV2, with TRDD3 matching over 9 bases. This CDR3 is 25 amino acids long. Germline values: CDR1 GEAIGNYY, CDR2 EKD. The CDR3 reads CACDTLLVPAFEGDTHTPPTDKLIF. The CDR3 coding sequence is TGTGCCTGCGACACTCTCCTCGTTCCAGCCTTTGAAGGGGATACGCACACGCCTCCCACCGATAAACTCATCTTT.

This clone was seen a few times. The amino acid sequence in TCRdb belongs to a much larger clone and departs from this DNA's translation at residue 5, likely a sequencing read error; the sequence shown is translated from the DNA. This chain joins TRDV2 and TRDJ1, with 8 nucleotides matching TRDD3. With 3 bases clipped from V and 2 bases from J, the junction kept 4 bases outside the gene matches. Germline CDR1 is GEAIGNYY and CDR2 is EKD. This CDR3 has 14 residues. As DNA, the CDR3 is TGTGCCTGTGACTGCACTGGGGGGACCGATAAACTCATCTTT. Translated, it gives CACDCTGGTDKLIF.

A remark on this clone: A clone one base away is much larger, so this may be a read error. Other DNA sequences in this specimen translate into the identical CDR3. CDR3 nucleotide sequence: TGTGCTCTCGGCCCCAAACACAGGGGCTACGTCGAGTGGGTTATCAACACCGATAAACTCATCTTT. Its translation: CALGPKHRGYVEWVINTDKLIF. The V call is TRDV1, the J call TRDJ1; no clear D. The CDR3 consists of 22 residues. From germline, CDR1 is TSWWSYY and CDR2 QGS. Trimming cost V 9 bases and J 0 bases, with 38 bases left between them.

This clone was seen a handful of times. This sequence is one base from a far larger clone and is likely a read error. This sequence joins TRDV1 and TRDJ1; D may be TRDD2 (6 bases). Germline assignment: CDR1 TSWWSYY and CDR2 QGS. The CDR3 has 16 residues. V lost 1 base and J 3 bases, leaving 15 bases between the germline ends. DNA of the CDR3: TGTGCTCTTGGGGAACGCCTTCCCCCCTTCGCCGATAAACTCATCTTT. It is translated as CALGERLPPFADKLIF.

The sample holds a few counts of this clone. It may be a read error: a sequence one base away is much more abundant. The gene calls are TRDV1 and TRDJ1; 8 nucleotides match TRDD3. The CDR3 covers 22 residues. CDR1 is TSWWSYY and CDR2 is QGS in the germline V gene. Written as DNA, the CDR3 is TGTGCTCTTGGGGAGCTCGGCCTAAGGGGATACTCCTTCTGGATTTACACCGATAGACTCATCTTT. Translation gives CALGELGLRGYSFWIYTDRLIF.

With regard to this clone: This DNA's translation differs at residue 12 from TCRdb's protein, which comes from a much larger clone; a read error is likely, and the protein shown is translated from the DNA. The V call is TRDV1, the J call TRDJ1, with a tentative D call TRDD3 (6 bases). In germline, CDR1 is TSWWSYY, CDR2 QGS. Trimming left V 9 bases short and J 4 bases short, with 27 bases between. The CDR3 covers 17 residues. CDR3 DNA: TGTGCTCTCCACGTGGGCTGGGGTTCCTTTATGAACGATAAACTCATCTTT. Translation gives CALHVGWGSFMNDKLIF.

A word on this clone: A much larger clone differs from this one at a single base, so this may be a read error. V gene TRDV2 combines with J gene TRDJ1; 10 bases match TRDD3. Unmatched junction bases numbered 25, after V lost 5 bases and J lost 8 bases. CDR1 is GEAIGNYY and CDR2 is EKD in the germline V gene. The CDR3 length is 19 residues. CDR3 sequence (DNA): TGTGCCTGTGGCACACCTCCTACGACTCCGGGGGATACGATGGGGAAACTCATCTTT. Its translation: CACGTPPTTPGDTMGKLIF.

In this sample, this clone turned up a few times. The protein given by TCRdb reflects a much larger clone and differs at residue 8 from this DNA's translation, likely from a read error; the protein shown is the DNA's translation. V gene TRDV2 combines with J gene TRDJ1; unclear D gene. CDR1 is GEAIGNYY and CDR2 is EKD in the germline V gene. The CDR3 contains 17 residues. V dropped 0 bases and J dropped 0 bases, with 16 bases sitting between them. The CDR3 nucleotides are TGTGCCTGTGACACCGTGGGTGAGGGTCAAAACACCGATAAACTCATCTTT. Protein sequence: CACDTVGEGQNTDKLIF.

This clone turned up a few times. Possible read error: a much larger clone is one base away. The J gene is TRDJ1, the V gene TRDV2; perhaps D is TRDD2 or TRDD3 (8 bases each). From germline, CDR1 is GEAIGNYY and CDR2 EKD. With 1 base removed from V and 8 bases from J, the gap between germline ends came to 31 bases. There are 19 residues in the CDR3. The CDR3 DNA is TGTGCCTGTGACACACTTCCTACGACTCCGGGGGATATGACGGGGAAACTCATCTTT. Translation: CACDTLPTTPGDMTGKLIF.

Points on this clone: The mismatch at residue 6 between this DNA's translation and the TCRdb protein of a much larger clone likely reflects a read error; the protein shown is translated from the DNA. The gene calls are TRDV2 and TRDJ2; maybe TRDD3 (5 bases). Germline CDR1 and CDR2: GEAIGNYY and EKD. The V end lost 3 bases, the J end lost 0 bases, and 22 bases lay between the germline ends. This CDR3 contains 19 residues. CDR3 sequence reads: CACDARGAPNEALTAQLFF. The CDR3 DNA reads as TGTGCCTGTGACGCCCGGGGGGCACCTAACGAAGCTTTGACAGCACAACTCTTCTTT.

This clone was counted between two and nine times. TCRdb records a much larger clone's protein for this DNA, with a difference at residue 11 that likely arises from a read error; the protein given is the translation of the DNA. The CDR3 region is CALGDPVLGDAHCSDKLIF. CDR3 DNA: TGTGCTCTTGGGGACCCTGTACTGGGGGATGCGCATTGTTCCGATAAACTCATCTTT. The chain has TRDV1 and TRDJ1; 10 bases match TRDD3. J was trimmed by 3 bases and V by 3 bases; bases with no gene match: 16. This CDR3 is 19 amino acids long. The V gene's germline CDR1 is TSWWSYY and CDR2 QGS.

Within the sample, this clone is large. Other DNA sequences in this sample translate to the same CDR3. V and J are TRDV3 and TRDJ1, with 12 bases aligning to TRDD3. The V and J ends lost 2 bases and 4 bases, in that order; junction bases with no gene match: 14. The CDR3 covers 17 residues. Germline lookup yields CDR1 TVYSNPD and CDR2 GDNSRS (reference sequence). CDR3 DNA: TGTGCCTTTGTGCCTGGGGGATACGCGAAAGGATTCGATAAACTCATCTTT. Translating gives CAFVPGGYAKGFDKLIF.

This clone was seen a handful of times. The protein TCRdb gives is from a much larger clone and does not agree with this DNA's translation at residue 6, likely a read error; the protein shown here comes from the DNA. The chain carries TRDV1 and TRDJ1; TRDD3 agrees at 9 bases. Looked up from germline, CDR1 is TSWWSYY and CDR2 is QGS. This CDR3 has 19 amino acids. The ends lost 3 bases at V and 4 bases at J; junction bases unmatched: 18. The CDR3 loop reads CALGDRALYWGTLIDKLIF. The CDR3 region has the DNA TGTGCTCTTGGGGATCGGGCTCTGTACTGGGGGACTCTCATCGATAAACTCATCTTT.

This clone was found a few times. This DNA's translation and the protein TCRdb lists, from a much larger clone, do not match at residue 12, likely due to a read error; the protein shown is translated from the DNA. The chain uses TRDV1 and TRDJ1, with a weak D call TRDD2 (6 bases). CDR3 length equals 16 residues. Germline lookup yields CDR1 TSWWSYY and CDR2 QGS. V was clipped by 0 bases and J by 8 bases, with 19 bases between them. CDR3 DNA: TGTGCTCTTGGGGAACTAAGAGTCTTCCTCCGAGGGAAACTCATCTTT. This encodes CALGELRVFLRGKLIF.

The sample holds a few counts of this clone. TCRdb's listed protein matches a much larger clone and diverges from this DNA's translation at residue 9, likely through a read error; the protein shown comes from the DNA. V usage is TRDV1 and J usage is TRDJ1, with 8 bases matching TRDD3. CDR3 length: 17 amino acids. CDR1 TSWWSYY and CDR2 QGS come from the germline V gene. The V and J ends lost 1 base and 0 bases, in that order; junction bases with no gene match: 7. The CDR3 reads CALGEHWGEVYTDKLIF. The CDR3 DNA reads TGTGCTCTTGGGGAACACTGGGGGGAAGTGTACACCGATAAACTCATCTTT.

On this clone itself: Since a far larger clone is one base different, this is likely a read error. The same CDR3 also results from other DNA sequences found in this sample. This rearrangement joins TRDV2 to TRDJ1; D unclear. Looked up from germline, CDR1 is GEAIGNYY and CDR2 is EKD. The CDR3 length is 14 residues. CDR3 amino acids: CACDMIGNTDKLIF. For the CDR3, the DNA is TGTGCCTGCGACATGATAGGTAACACCGATAAACTCATCTTT.

Points on this clone: A read error is possible here, since a much larger clone lies one base away. The sample holds other DNA sequences that translate to the same CDR3. V gene TRDV2 combines with J gene TRDJ1; 9 bases fit TRDD3. The germline CDR1 and CDR2 sequences are GEAIGNYY and EKD. The CDR3 covers 19 residues. CDR3 DNA sequence: TGTGCCTGCGACACCGTGGGAACTGGGGGACGACTGTACACCGATAAACTCATCTTT. Its protein is CACDTVGTGGRLYTDKLIF.

This clone has a handful of counts. Translating this DNA gives a protein that differs at residue 5 from the TCRdb one, which belongs to a much larger clone; a read error is likely, and the protein shown is this translation. J is TRDJ1 and V is TRDV1, with 12 bases fitting TRDD3. The V and J ends lost 4 bases and 12 bases, in that order; junction bases with no gene match: 9. Germline V gives CDR1 TSWWSYY, CDR2 QGS. There are 14 residues in the CDR3. The CDR3 DNA sequence: TGTGCTCTTGGGGGAGTATCCTGGGGGATACGCGTCATCTTT. This translates into CALGGVSWGIRVIF.

A few counts support this clone. Given a much more abundant clone one base away, this may be a read error. Other DNA sequences in the sample encode the same CDR3. The V call is TRDV2, the J call TRDJ2, with 7 nucleotides matching TRDD3. The CDR3 length is 19 residues. Germline V gene sequence: CDR1 GEAIGNYY, CDR2 EKD. This CDR3 is CACDAWGAPNEALTAQLFF. The CDR3 region has the DNA TGTGCCTGTGACGCCTGGGGGGCACCTAACGAAGCTTTGACAGCACAACTCTTCTTC.

This clone is large. Different DNA sequences within this sample yield the same CDR3. The rearrangement uses TRDV2 and TRDJ1; TRDD3 matches 9 bases. This CDR3 region has 19 residues. Trimming removed 0 bases from V and 0 bases from J; junction bases left unmatched: 13. Germline CDR1 and CDR2: GEAIGNYY and EKD. The CDR3 DNA reads as TGTGCCTGTGACACCGTGGGAACTGGGGGACGACTGTACACCGATAAACTCATCTTT. This sequence encodes CACDTVGTGGRLYTDKLIF.